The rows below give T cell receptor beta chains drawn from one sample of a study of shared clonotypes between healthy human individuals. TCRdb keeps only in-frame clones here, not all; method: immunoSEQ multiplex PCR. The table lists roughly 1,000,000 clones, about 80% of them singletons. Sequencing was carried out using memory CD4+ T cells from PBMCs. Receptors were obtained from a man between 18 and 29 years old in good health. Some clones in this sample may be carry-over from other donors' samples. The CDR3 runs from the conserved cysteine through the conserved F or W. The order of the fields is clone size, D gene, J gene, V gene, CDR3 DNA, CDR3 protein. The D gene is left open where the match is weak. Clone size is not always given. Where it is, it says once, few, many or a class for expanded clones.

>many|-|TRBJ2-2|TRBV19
TGTGCCAGTAGTATAGTTCGGTCGAACACCGGGGAGCTGTTTTTT
CASSIVRSNTGELFF
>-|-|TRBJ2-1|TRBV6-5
TGTGCCAGCAGTCCCCCCCACAGGGGAGGGCAGTTCTTC
CASSPPHRGGQFF
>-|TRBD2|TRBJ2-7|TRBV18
TGTGCCAGCTCACCACCGACTAGCGGGGGTTCCTACGAGCAGTACTTC
CASSPPTSGGSYEQYF
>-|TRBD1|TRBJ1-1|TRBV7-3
TGTGCCAGCAGCTCCACAGGGGCCCCCGCTTTCTTT
CASSSTGAPAFF
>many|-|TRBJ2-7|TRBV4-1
TGCGCCAGCAGCCAAGGAGTCAGGGGATACGAGCAGTACTTC
CASSQGVRGYEQYF
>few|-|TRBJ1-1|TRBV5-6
TGTGCCAGCAGCTTGGGGCGTGGGAACACTGAAGCTTTCTTT
CASSLGRGNTEAFF
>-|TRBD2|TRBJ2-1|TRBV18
TGTGCCAGCTCACCCGGGACTAGCGGTGGAAATGAGCAGTTCTTC
CASSPGTSGGNEQFF
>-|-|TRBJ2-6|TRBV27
TGTGCCAGCAGTTTTTCCCCCTCTGGGGCCAACGTCCTGACTTTC
CASSFSPSGANVLTF
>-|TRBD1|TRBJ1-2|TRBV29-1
TGCAGCACGAAGACAGGGGATGGCTACACCTTC
CSTKTGDGYTF
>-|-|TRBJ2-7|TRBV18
TGTGCCAGCTCACTTAGGTCAGGAACCTACGAGCAGTACTTC
CASSLRSGTYEQYF
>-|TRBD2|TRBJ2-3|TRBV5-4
TGTGCCAGCAGGCCGGGGGGGGGCACAGATACGCAGTATTTT
CASRPGGGTDTQYF
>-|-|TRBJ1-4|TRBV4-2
TGTGCCGGCAGCCAAGGTACTCTAAATCCCAATGAAAAACTGTTTTTT
CAGSQGTLNPNEKLFF
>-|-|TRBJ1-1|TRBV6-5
TGTGCCAGCAGTTACTCGATTGGGGGAGTGGGGACTGAAGCTTTCTTT
CASSYSIGGVGTEAFF
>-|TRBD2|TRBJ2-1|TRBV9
TGTGCCAGCAGCGTAGGCATGGTAGCGGGAGGGCCGGAGCAGTTCTTC
CASSVGMVAGGPEQFF
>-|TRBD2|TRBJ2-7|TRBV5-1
TGCGCCAGCAGCCTGGAGTACTGGGCGGGAGGCCTTAAGGGAGAGCAGTACTTC
CASSLEYWAGGLKGEQYF
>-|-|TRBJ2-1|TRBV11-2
TGTGCCAGCAGCACTAATCCCAGTTTTCAGTTCTTC
CASSTNPSFQFF
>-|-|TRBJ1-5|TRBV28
TGTGCCAGCAGTTTAACGTGGGGCAATCAGCCCCAGCATTTT
CASSLTWGNQPQHF
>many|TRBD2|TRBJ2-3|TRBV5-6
TGTGCCAGCACCCCGACTAGCGGCTATACGCAGTATTTT
CASTPTSGYTQYF
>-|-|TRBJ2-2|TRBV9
TGTGCCAGCAGATTAAGAGAGAACACCGGGGAGCTGTTTTTT
CASRLRENTGELFF
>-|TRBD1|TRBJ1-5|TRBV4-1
TGCGCCAGCAGCCAAGCGGCAGGGGGCCAGTATAGCAATCAGCCCCAGCATTTT
CASSQAAGGQYSNQPQHF
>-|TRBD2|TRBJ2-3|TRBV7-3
TGTGCCAGCAGCTTTACTAGCGTCTCGGATACGCAGTATTTT
CASSFTSVSDTQYF
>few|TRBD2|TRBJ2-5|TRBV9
TGTGCCAGCAGCCCCCGCCTGACTAGCGGATCTTTACAAGAGACCCAGTACTTC
CASSPRLTSGSLQETQYF
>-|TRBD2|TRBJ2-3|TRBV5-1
TGCGCCAGCAGCTTGTGGCTAGCGGGGGGCACAGATACGCAGTATTTT
CASSLWLAGGTDTQYF
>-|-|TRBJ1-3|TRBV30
TGTGCCTGTCAAGTAAAAAGGACTGGAAACACCATATATTTT
CACQVKRTGNTIYF
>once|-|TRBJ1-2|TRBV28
TGTGCCAGCAGTCCAGGGGACACCGACCTTGGTGGCTACACCTTC
CASSPGDTDLGGYTF
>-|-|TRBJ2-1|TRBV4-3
TGCGCCAGCAGCCTGAAGCCCAACTCCTACAATGAGCAGTTCTTC
CASSLKPNSYNEQFF
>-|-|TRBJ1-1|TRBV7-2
TGTGCCAGCAGCTCATTAGGTACTGAAGCTTTCTTT
CASSSLGTEAFF
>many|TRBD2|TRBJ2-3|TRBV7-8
TGTGCCAGCAGCCCTAGACTAGCGGGTTACACAGATACGCAGTATTTT
CASSPRLAGYTDTQYF
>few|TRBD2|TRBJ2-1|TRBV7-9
TGTGCCAGCAGCCCATGGACTAGCGGGACCAATGAGCAGTTCTTC
CASSPWTSGTNEQFF